Listed below are T cell receptor beta chains from one sample, sequenced in a study of T cells in Graves' hyperthyroidism and ophthalmopathy. MiXCR, applied by TCRdb to the multiplex PCR reads, yields one record per CDR3 protein. The table has about 350,000 distinct CDR3 sequences, about 15% seen once. Input material: blood. These receptors all come from a woman in her 30s with Graves' hyperthyroidism that later progressed to Graves' ophthalmopathy. The CDR3 runs from the conserved cysteine through the conserved F or W. The D gene is left open where the match is weak. The size of a clone is reported for some rows only, either as once, few or many, or as a class for expanded clones.

V: TRBV24-1; D: NA; length: 16; size: many; J: TRBJ2-1; CDR3: CATSDTDSDLYNEQFF; DNA: TGTGCCACCAGTGATACCGACAGTGATCTCTACAATGAGCAGTTCTTC
V: TRBV7-4; D: NA; length: 22; size: many; J: TRBJ1-4; CDR3: CASSPHINSSWRKRSTNEKLFF; DNA: TGTGCCAGCAGCCCACACATCAACTCCTCATGGAGAAAAAGATCAACTAATGAAAAACTGTTTTTT
V: TRBV3-1; D: TRBD2; length: 12; size: many; J: TRBJ2-5; CDR3: CASSQDSSGGYF; DNA: TGTGCCAGCAGCCAAGATTCGAGCGGGGGCTACTTC
V: TRBV28; D: NA; length: 18; size: many; J: TRBJ2-1; CDR3: CASSPLMGQRSSYNEQFF; DNA: TGTGCCAGCAGTCCCTTAATGGGACAAAGGAGCTCCTACAATGAGCAGTTCTTC
V: TRBV28; D: NA; length: 14; size: once; J: TRBJ1-1; CDR3: CASTLNTEGAEAFF; DNA: TGTGCCAGCACGTTGAATACTGAGGGGGCTGAAGCTTTCTTT
V: TRBV6-1; D: NA; length: 18; size: NA; J: TRBJ1-6; CDR3: CASSESSGAFSYNSPLHF; DNA: TGTGCCAGCAGTGAATCCTCCGGAGCATTCTCCTATAATTCACCCCTCCACTTT
V: TRBV27; D: NA; length: 15; size: many; J: TRBJ2-7; CDR3: CASSLSLESSYEQYF; DNA: TGTGCCAGCAGTTTATCACTAGAGAGCTCCTACGAGCAGTACTTC
V: TRBV27; D: NA; length: 14; size: NA; J: TRBJ2-5; CDR3: CASSLSSRGETQYF; DNA: TGTGCCAGCAGTTTATCGTCCAGGGGAGAGACCCAGTACTTC
V: TRBV6-1; D: NA; length: 16; size: many; J: TRBJ1-5; CDR3: CASSPDGVYGFQPQHF; DNA: TGTGCCAGCAGTCCCGACGGGGTGTACGGTTTTCAGCCCCAGCATTTT
V: TRBV6-1; D: NA; length: 16; size: NA; J: TRBJ1-6; CDR3: CASSEIVSSYNSPLHF; DNA: TGTGCCAGCAGTGAGATCGTGAGCTCCTATAATTCACCCCTCCACTTT
V: TRBV2; D: NA; length: 14; size: many; J: TRBJ2-2; CDR3: CAIRRGEGAGELFF; DNA: TGTGCCATCAGACGAGGAGAGGGGGCCGGGGAGCTGTTTTTT
V: TRBV2; D: TRBD1; length: 13; size: many; J: TRBJ1-3; CDR3: CASGGGSGNTIYF; DNA: TGTGCCTCAGGGGGCGGCTCTGGAAACACCATATATTTT
V: TRBV18; D: NA; length: 14; size: many; J: TRBJ1-3; CDR3: CASSPDISGNTIYF; DNA: TGTGCCAGCTCACCAGACATCTCTGGAAACACCATATATTTT
V: TRBV27; D: TRBD2; length: 12; size: many; J: TRBJ2-7; CDR3: CAIGRGGSEQYF; DNA: TGTGCCATCGGCCGGGGGGGGAGCGAGCAGTACTTC
V: TRBV7-9; D: TRBD1; length: 14; size: NA; J: TRBJ1-6; CDR3: CASSLDRGWSPLHF; DNA: TGTGCCAGCAGCTTAGACAGGGGATGGTCACCCCTCCACTTT
V: TRBV7-8; D: TRBD1; length: 13; size: many; J: TRBJ2-5; CDR3: CASSGTGEETQYF; DNA: TGTGCCAGCAGCGGGACAGGGGAAGAGACCCAGTACTTC
V: TRBV9; D: NA; length: 12; size: few; J: TRBJ2-2; CDR3: CASSPFPKELFF; DNA: TGTGCCAGCAGCCCCTTCCCCAAGGAGCTGTTTTTT
V: TRBV28; D: TRBD1; length: 16; size: many; J: TRBJ1-2; CDR3: CASRRPGTGDNYGYTF; DNA: TGTGCCAGCAGGAGACCCGGGACAGGGGATAACTATGGCTACACCTTC
V: TRBV5-1; D: TRBD2; length: 15; size: NA; J: TRBJ2-1; CDR3: CASSIGLAGSDEQFF; DNA: TGCGCCAGCAGCATCGGACTAGCGGGGTCGGATGAGCAGTTCTTC
V: TRBV11-3; D: NA; length: 13; size: many; J: TRBJ1-1; CDR3: CASSSLVGGEAFF; DNA: TGTGCCAGCAGCTCCCTTGTCGGGGGTGAAGCTTTCTTT
V: TRBV5-1; D: TRBD2; length: 15; size: NA; J: TRBJ2-3; CDR3: CASSLGLAGGDTQYF; DNA: TGCGCCAGCAGCCTAGGACTAGCGGGGGGAGATACGCAGTATTTT
V: TRBV6-2/TRBV6-3; D: NA; length: 11; size: NA; J: TRBJ1-1; CDR3: CASSSAVGAFF; DNA: TGTGCCAGCAGTTCCGCTGTTGGAGCTTTCTTT
V: TRBV9; D: TRBD2; length: 17; size: many; J: TRBJ2-2; CDR3: CASSVDQAGPNTGELFF; DNA: TGTGCCAGCAGCGTAGACCAAGCGGGGCCGAACACCGGGGAGCTGTTTTTT
V: TRBV20-1; D: TRBD2; length: 15; size: many; J: TRBJ2-1; CDR3: CSALPGLAGDNEQFF; DNA: TGCAGTGCTCTGCCGGGACTAGCGGGGGACAATGAGCAGTTCTTC
V: TRBV12-3/TRBV12-4; D: TRBD2; length: 15; size: many; J: TRBJ2-7; CDR3: CASTSRGGASYEQYF; DNA: TGTGCCAGCACCTCCCGGGGAGGGGCCTCCTACGAGCAGTACTTC
V: TRBV19; D: NA; length: 13; size: NA; J: TRBJ1-1; CDR3: CASSGGFGAEAFF; DNA: TGTGCCAGTAGTGGGGGGTTTGGCGCTGAAGCTTTCTTT
V: TRBV5-1; D: NA; length: 21; size: NA; J: TRBJ2-4; CDR3: CASSLVPRDWGSPSAKNIQYF; DNA: TGCGCCAGCAGCTTGGTTCCGAGGGATTGGGGATCACCATCAGCCAAAAACATTCAGTACTTC
V: TRBV27; D: TRBD2; length: 16; size: many; J: TRBJ2-3; CDR3: CASSLLPGGDTDTQYF; DNA: TGTGCCAGCAGTTTACTGCCCGGGGGGGACACAGATACGCAGTATTTT
V: TRBV5-1; D: NA; length: 16; size: NA; J: TRBJ1-6; CDR3: CASSPTGVPVDSPLHF; DNA: TGCGCCAGCAGCCCCACTGGGGTTCCGGTGGATTCACCCCTCCACTTT
V: TRBV30; D: NA; length: 13; size: NA; J: TRBJ1-6; CDR3: CAWRSSNNSPLHF; DNA: TGTGCCTGGAGGTCAAGTAATAATTCACCCCTCCACTTT
V: TRBV6-1; D: NA; length: 18; size: NA; J: TRBJ2-7; CDR3: CASRSARGVGPSTTQQYF; DNA: TGTGCCAGCCGAAGTGCCAGGGGCGTCGGCCCATCTACCACCCAGCAGTACTTC
V: TRBV10-3; D: NA; length: 13; size: many; J: TRBJ2-5; CDR3: CAMSSGERETQYF; DNA: TGTGCCATGAGTAGCGGTGAAAGGGAGACCCAGTACTTC
V: TRBV5-1; D: TRBD2; length: 17; size: NA; J: TRBJ2-1; CDR3: CASSTGTSGPTYNEQFF; DNA: TGCGCCAGCAGCACCGGGACTAGCGGACCAACCTACAATGAGCAGTTCTTC
V: TRBV19; D: TRBD1; length: 14; size: few; J: TRBJ1-1; CDR3: CASSIGTGAPEAFF; DNA: TGTGCCAGTAGTATAGGGACAGGAGCGCCTGAAGCTTTCTTT
V: TRBV7-9; D: NA; length: 15; size: many; J: TRBJ1-4; CDR3: CASSHNRATNEKLFF; DNA: TGTGCCAGCAGCCACAACAGGGCAACTAATGAAAAACTGTTTTTT
V: TRBV12-3/TRBV12-4; D: NA; length: 16; size: NA; J: TRBJ1-1; CDR3: CASSLALRRGNTEAFF; DNA: TGTGCCAGCAGTTTAGCGCTAAGGAGGGGGAACACTGAAGCTTTCTTT
V: TRBV11-1; D: NA; length: 13; size: many; J: TRBJ1-1; CDR3: CASSFRSRTEAFF; DNA: TGTGCCAGCAGCTTCCGGTCTCGGACTGAAGCTTTCTTT